These 24 T cell receptor beta chains were sequenced from one sample in a study of blood T cell repertoires in COVID-19. The method was immunoSEQ multiplex PCR; TCRdb's version includes in-frame clones alone and lacks a portion of them. The repertoire has a few hundred thousand clones, roughly 85% of them found once; the top ten carry 2.5%. The sample taken for sequencing was PBMCs or T cells enriched from blood (not recorded which). The receptors were sampled from a woman aged 50 to 60 who had recovered from COVID-19.

This clone was counted only a few times. The rearrangement links TRBV11-2 to TRBJ1-1; D gene ambiguous. Trimming pared 1 base from V and 4 bases from J, leaving 10 bases between. CDR1 and CDR2 (germline): SGHAT, FQNNGV. The CDR3 totals 14 residues. The CDR3 DNA is TGTGCCAGCAGCTTAGCTCTTGGGAGCACTGAAGCTTTCTTT. Translation: CASSLALGSTEAFF.

The V and J genes are TRBV5-1 and TRBJ2-3, with 10 bases fitting TRBD2. The V segment lost 3 bases and the J segment 1 base; nucleotides outside the gene matches: 5. Germline V gene data show CDR1 as SGHRS and CDR2 as YFSETQ. The CDR3 has 16 residues. The CDR3 DNA is TGCGCCAGCAGCTCGACCGGGACTAGCGGCACAGATACGCAGTATTTT. Its translation: CASSSTGTSGTDTQYF.

This clone was detected once. The chain combines TRBV6-6 with TRBJ2-2, with TRBD1 identical over 9 bases. This CDR3 spans 14 amino acids. Germline assignment: CDR1 MNHNY and CDR2 SVGAGI (reference sequence). The junction had 6 bases not matched to a gene; V was cut back by 9 bases and J by 4 bases. CDR3 loop: CASADRGLTGELFF. Here the CDR3 DNA reads TGTGCCAGTGCGGACAGGGGCCTCACCGGGGAGCTGTTTTTT.

V usage is TRBV18 and J usage is TRBJ1-3; D uncertain. In germline, CDR1 is KGHSH, CDR2 LQKENI. This CDR3 has 15 residues. The V end was cut by 5 bases, the J end by 0 bases, with 11 bases between. CDR3 residues: CASSDDTSSGNTIYF. DNA for the CDR3: TGTGCCAGCTCAGACGACACGAGCTCTGGAAACACCATATATTTT.

The chain combines TRBV27 with TRBJ1-1; 8 bases align to TRBD1. CDR1 and CDR2 from the germline V gene are MNHEY and SMNVEV (reference sequence). J was trimmed by 7 bases and V by 7 bases; bases with no gene match: 5. The CDR3 spans 12 residues. CDR3 DNA sequence: TGTGCCAGCAACACCGACAGGGGTGAAGCTTTCTTT. It yields the protein CASNTDRGEAFF.

The chain links TRBV12-5 to TRBJ1-1; 11 nucleotides agree with TRBD1. Trimming cost V 5 bases and J 4 bases; bases outside gene matches: 3. Germline V CDR1 and CDR2: LGHNT, FRNRAP. This CDR3 is built from 14 residues. The DNA of the CDR3 is TGTGCTAGTGGTGGACAGGGGGCGATCACTGAAGCTTTCTTT. Translated, it gives CASGGQGAITEAFF.

The rearrangement uses TRBV5-1 and TRBJ1-6; unclear D gene. CDR3 size: 14 residues. The V and J ends lost 4 bases and 5 bases respectively, with 10 bases between them. The germline V gene encodes CDR1 SGHRS and CDR2 YFSETQ. CDR3 in amino acids: CASSPDGDNSPLHF. Here the CDR3 DNA reads TGCGCCAGCAGCCCGGACGGGGATAATTCACCCCTCCACTTT.

This clone was counted only a few times. V gene TRBV5-1 combines with J gene TRBJ2-1; 11 nucleotides line up with TRBD2. The CDR3 is made up of 19 amino acids. The V gene end was trimmed by 4 bases and the J gene end by 6 bases; junction bases not matched to a gene: 18. Germline V gene sequence: CDR1 SGHRS, CDR2 YFSETQ. CDR3 protein: CASSTRDRSLAGGGNEQFF. In DNA form, the CDR3 reads TGCGCCAGCAGCACCCGGGACAGGAGTCTAGCGGGGGGCGGCAATGAGCAGTTCTTC.

The rearrangement uses TRBV19 and TRBJ2-5, with TRBD2 identical over 14 bases. V lost 3 bases and J lost 1; bases outside the gene matches: 7. CDR3 size: 18 residues. Germline V lookup: CDR1 LNHDA, CDR2 SQIVND (reference sequence). The CDR3 spells CASSILLGLAGGQETQYF. The CDR3, as DNA: TGTGCCAGTAGTATCCTCCTCGGACTAGCGGGGGGCCAAGAGACCCAGTACTTC. Drawing the rest from reference TRBV19 and TRBJ2-5, the complete variable domain is DGGITQSPKYLFRKEGQNVTLSCEQNLNHDAMYWYRQDPGQGLRLIYYSQIVNDFQKGDIAEGYSVSREKKESFPLTVTSAQKNPTAFYLCASSILLGLAGGQETQYFGPGTRLLVL.

This sequence joins TRBV6-5 and TRBJ1-2, with D tentatively TRBD1 (6 bases). Trimming removed 6 bases at V and 4 bases at J, with 18 bases between. CDR1 and CDR2 (germline): MNHEY, SVGAGI. CDR3 size: 15 residues. The CDR3 DNA reads TGTGCCAGCAGCCTACATACAGGGATGGGCTATGGCTACACCTTC. Amino acids: CASSLHTGMGYGYTF.

This chain joins TRBV2 and TRBJ2-3; TRBD1 matches 8 bases. The J segment lost 2 bases and the V segment lost 5 bases, leaving 15 bases of the junction unmatched. This CDR3 region has 18 residues. CDR1 SNHLY and CDR2 FYNNEI come from the germline V gene. CDR3 DNA: TGTGCCAGCAGTTCCCAAGGAGGGACAGGTGGTGACACAGATACGCAGTATTTT. Protein sequence: CASSSQGGTGGDTDTQYF.

The V call is TRBV4-1, the J call TRBJ2-1; 7 bases match TRBD2. V shed 1 base, J shed 0 bases, and the junction held 6 bases outside the gene matches. This CDR3 region has 17 residues. The germline V gene encodes CDR1 MGHRA and CDR2 YSYEKL. The CDR3 loop reads CASSQARGGGSYNEQFF. CDR3 sequence (DNA): TGCGCCAGCAGCCAAGCCCGCGGGGGAGGCTCCTACAATGAGCAGTTCTTC.

The gene calls are TRBV29-1 and TRBJ1-2, with TRBD1 matching 8 bases. The junction had 15 bases not matched to a gene; V was cut back by 2 bases and J by 4 bases. There are 17 residues in the CDR3. The V gene's germline CDR1 is SQVTM and CDR2 ANQGSEA. DNA for the CDR3: TGCAGCGTTGAAATTTATTCAGGGGGCCCGGAGGGCTATGGCTACACCTTC. It yields the protein CSVEIYSGGPEGYGYTF.

This sequence joins TRBV7-3 and TRBJ1-4, with D unresolved. This CDR3 has 13 amino acids. Trimming cost V 1 base and J 8 bases, with 8 bases left between them. The germline CDR1 and CDR2 sequences are SGHTA and FQGTGA. In DNA, the CDR3 is TGTGCCAGCAGCTTAATACCGGGGGAAAAACTGTTTTTT. Amino acids: CASSLIPGEKLFF.

This rearrangement joins TRBV29-1 to TRBJ1-5; D is uncertain. V was shortened by 4 bases and J by 11 bases, with 12 bases between the two germline ends. The CDR3 is 11 amino acids. The germline V gene encodes CDR1 SQVTM and CDR2 ANQGSEA. The CDR3 protein is CSVGLPGAQHF. The CDR3 DNA sequence: TGCAGCGTTGGACTCCCCGGGGCCCAGCATTTT.

V gene TRBV25-1 combines with J gene TRBJ2-5, with 8 bases that match TRBD2. Germline CDR1 reads MGHDK; CDR2 reads SYGVNS. Losses at the gene ends were 1 base for V and 4 bases for J; bases not matched to a gene: 8. The CDR3 has 16 residues. The CDR3 region has the DNA TGTGCCAGCAGTGAATTTAAGAACAGCGGGGGAGAGACCCAGTACTTC. It specifies CASSEFKNSGGETQYF.

The V gene is TRBV20-1, the J gene TRBJ2-7; the match to TRBD1 covers 8 bases. Losses at the gene ends were 3 bases for V and 7 bases for J; bases not matched to a gene: 5. CDR1 DFQATT and CDR2 SNEGSKA come from the germline V gene (reference sequence). The CDR3 totals 12 residues. Here the CDR3 DNA reads TGCAGTGCTAGTCGACAGGGGTGGGAGCAGTACTTC. Translation: CSASRQGWEQYF.

This rearrangement joins TRBV6-1 to TRBJ2-5; 8 nucleotides align to TRBD1. The V gene end was trimmed by 3 bases and the J gene end by 2 bases; junction bases not matched to a gene: 5. The germline V gene encodes CDR1 MNHNS and CDR2 SASEGT. CDR3 length equals 15 residues. The CDR3 is CASSETGTGQETQYF. Written as DNA, the CDR3 is TGTGCCAGCAGTGAGACCGGGACAGGTCAAGAGACCCAGTACTTC.

With regard to this clone: A single base separates this from a much larger clone, so it may be a read error. This rearrangement joins TRBV4-2 to TRBJ1-2; D may be TRBD1 (6 bases). This CDR3 region has 13 residues. V was pared by 4 bases and J by 3 bases, with 9 bases between. Germline-derived CDR1 and CDR2 are LGHNA and YNFKEQ. The CDR3 region has the DNA TGTGCCAGCAGCCTACAGGGTGACTATGGCTACACCTTC. Encoded protein: CASSLQGDYGYTF.

This clone has only one observation. The DNA of the CDR3 is TGTGCCAGCACCCTGACCGGTACAGGGGGACTCCCCGACGGGGAGCTGTTTTTT. Amino acid sequence: CASTLTGTGGLPDGELFF. The gene calls are TRBV7-9 and TRBJ2-2; 8 bases map to TRBD1. Germline V gene sequence: CDR1 SEHNR, CDR2 FQNEAQ (reference sequence). The CDR3 length is 18 residues. The junction had 20 bases not matched to a gene; V was cut back by 7 bases and J by 7 bases.

This clone was counted a few times. V usage is TRBV7-2 and J usage is TRBJ2-2, with a possible D match to TRBD2 (6 bases). The CDR3 is 16 amino acids. Germline V CDR1 and CDR2: SGHTA, FQGNSA. Trimming removed 4 bases from V and 3 bases from J, with 15 bases in between. The CDR3 spells CASSSDRGLYTGELFF. CDR3 nucleotides: TGTGCCAGCAGCTCTGATAGGGGACTGTACACCGGGGAGCTGTTTTTT.

The chain has TRBV6-2 or TRBV6-3 and TRBJ2-5, with TRBD2 matching over 11 bases. Losses at the gene ends were 6 bases for V and 4 bases for J; bases not matched to a gene: 7. The CDR3 is 15 residues long. CDR1 and CDR2 (germline): MNHEY, SVGEGT. The CDR3 is CASSPLAGVGETQYF. The CDR3 DNA is TGTGCCAGCAGCCCACTAGCGGGAGTGGGAGAGACCCAGTACTTC.

The rearrangement links TRBV28 to TRBJ1-3; 8 bases line up with TRBD1. CDR3 length equals 17 residues. V trimming: 4 bases; J trimming: 0 bases; junction bases outside the gene matches: 8. CDR1 is MDHEN and CDR2 is SYDVKM in the germline V gene. For the CDR3, the DNA is TGTGCCAGCAGTTCGGGACAGGCGATCCACTCTGGAAACACCATATATTTT. Protein product: CASSSGQAIHSGNTIYF.

The chain is built from TRBV12-3 or TRBV12-4 and TRBJ1-5; D may be TRBD1 (6 bases). The germline V and J ends were trimmed by 5 bases and 4 bases, with 9 bases remaining between them. CDR3 length: 13 amino acids. Here the CDR3 reads CASSRQDNQPQHF. As DNA, the CDR3 is TGTGCCAGCAGTAGACAGGATAATCAGCCCCAGCATTTT.